This T cell receptor beta chain was profiled in a study of blood T cell repertoires in COVID-19. Study summary: Samples taken during acute and convalescent COVID-19 were collected in the United States, Italy and Spain.

Repertoires were generated with immunoSEQ multiplex PCR, while TCRdb's copy carries only in-frame clones and drops some. The sample lists fewer than 250,000 clones, 80% to 90% seen once, with under 11% in the top ten. J lost 2 bases, V lost 5 bases, and 7 bases had no gene match. In germline, CDR1 is SGHDN, CDR2 FVKESK. The CDR3 consists of 15 residues. This clone was observed a single time. This receptor was identified in a woman over 75 with acute or convalescent COVID-19. The sample taken for sequencing was peripheral blood. The chain has TRBV14 and TRBJ1-2; 8 bases agree with TRBD1. For the CDR3, the DNA is TGTGCCAGCAGCAACGCAGGGGGCGCAAACTATGGCTACACCTTC. Its protein is CASSNAGGANYGYTF.